The 10 T cell receptor beta chains below were found in one sample sequenced in a study of T cells in Graves' hyperthyroidism and ophthalmopathy. It was RNA transcripts that yielded the amplified TCR beta CDR3 regions. Researchers ran a first-round RT-PCR on the TCR CDR3 using the HTBI primer set. Each CDR3 protein is one row after TCRdb ran MiXCR on the multiplex PCR reads. The profile shows hundreds of thousands of distinct CDR3 sequences, 13% to 15% of them singletons. Input material: blood. These receptors all come from a woman aged 40 to 49 with Graves' hyperthyroidism.

The gene calls are TRBV20-1 and TRBJ2-3; D gene uncertain. The germline V and J ends were trimmed by 7 bases and 3 bases, with 8 bases remaining between them. The germline gives CDR1 DFQATT, CDR2 SNEGSKA (reference sequence). The CDR3 covers 11 residues. CDR3 residues: CSVPRTDTQYF. For the CDR3, the DNA is TGCAGTGTACCCCGAACAGATACGCAGTATTTT.

The table lists this clonotype with a few counts. This chain uses TRBV4-2 with TRBJ2-1, with D unclear. Germline CDR1 reads LGHNA; CDR2 reads YNFKEQ. The CDR3 runs to 15 residues. V was shortened by 1 base and J by 4 bases, with 11 bases between the two germline ends. The chain's CDR3 is CASSQGNLGYNEQFF. CDR3 in DNA: TGTGCCAGCAGCCAAGGCAACTTGGGGTACAATGAGCAGTTCTTC.

This clonotype was observed many times. This chain links TRBV5-1 with TRBJ1-2; D is perhaps TRBD1 (5 bases). V lost 1 base to trimming and J lost 7 bases, with 8 bases between them. Germline values: CDR1 SGHRS, CDR2 YFSETQ. The CDR3 has 12 residues. The CDR3 region has the DNA TGCGCCAGCAGCTTGACAGGCGGTGGCTACACCTTC. As protein: CASSLTGGGYTF.

This rearrangement joins TRBV20-1 to TRBJ1-6, with D perhaps TRBD1 (6 bases). In germline, CDR1 is DFQATT, CDR2 SNEGSKA (reference sequence). This CDR3 is 15 amino acids long. Between the trimmed V and J ends, which lost 5 bases and 1 base, there was a span of 12 bases. The CDR3 is CSAPTGSSYNSPLHF. CDR3 nucleotide sequence: TGCAGTGCTCCAACAGGGTCTTCCTATAATTCACCCCTCCACTTT.

The rearrangement uses TRBV28 and TRBJ2-7, with D maybe TRBD1 (5 bases). Deletions cut 3 bases from V and 3 bases from J, with 15 bases between. The CDR3 length is 15 residues. Germline V gene data show CDR1 as MDHEN and CDR2 as SYDVKM. Here the CDR3 reads CASSFRQTINYEQYF. CDR3 DNA sequence: TGTGCCAGCAGTTTCCGACAGACCATAAACTACGAGCAGTACTTC.

Many counts were recorded for this clonotype. The chain joins TRBV12-5 to TRBJ2-2; the match to TRBD1 covers 7 bases. Germline assignment: CDR1 LGHNT and CDR2 FRNRAP. CDR3 length: 16 residues. The trim removed 3 bases at V and 2 bases at J, leaving 6 bases unmatched. CDR3 in amino acids: CASGFNTGANTGELFF. The CDR3 nucleotides read TGTGCTAGTGGTTTCAATACAGGGGCAAACACCGGGGAGCTGTTTTTT.

This clonotype has ten or more counts. The J gene is TRBJ1-3, the V gene TRBV2; D is ambiguous. CDR3 size: 15 residues. The germline gives CDR1 SNHLY, CDR2 FYNNEI. V gave up 8 bases and J gave up 5 bases, with 19 bases separating them. CDR3 nucleotide sequence: TGTGCCAGCGGTGCCACCGGGTACGAGAGAAACACCATATATTTT. This sequence encodes CASGATGYERNTIYF.

This clonotype was counted many times. The chain uses TRBV11-2 and TRBJ2-7; D remains ambiguous. The CDR3 is 15 residues long. The V gene's germline CDR1 is SGHAT and CDR2 FQNNGV. With 1 base removed from V and 7 bases from J, the gap between germline ends came to 17 bases. The CDR3 nucleotides are TGTGCCAGCAGCTTAGTTTACAGCCCGATGGGTGAGCAGTACTTC. Translated: CASSLVYSPMGEQYF.

This clonotype was detected ten times or more. The chain couples TRBV2 to TRBJ1-5, with unresolved D. Germline lookup yields CDR1 SNHLY and CDR2 FYNNEI. The CDR3 is 17 amino acids. V was trimmed by 3 bases and J by 0 bases, leaving 15 bases between them. CDR3 DNA sequence: TGTGCCAGCAGTGATCTGGAAGGAAGGTTTAGCAATCAGCCCCAGCATTTT. Its translation is CASSDLEGRFSNQPQHF.

This rearrangement joins TRBV5-4 to TRBJ2-3; 11 nucleotides line up with TRBD2. Trimming removed 0 bases from V and 2 bases from J; junction bases left unmatched: 8. This CDR3 contains 18 residues. The V gene's germline CDR1 is SGHNT and CDR2 YYREEE (reference sequence). The CDR3 nucleotides read TGTGCCAGCAGCTTGGAAACAGTGACTAGCGGGATCACAGATACGCAGTATTTT. It yields the protein CASSLETVTSGITDTQYF.